A selection of T cell receptor beta chains follows, all from one sample in a study of response to subunit inactivated influenza vaccine. One entry per CDR3 protein, called by TCRdb with MiXCR from the RT-PCR reads. In the table there are some 640,000 distinct CDR3 sequences, approximately 15% of which are singletons. The sample here was PBMCs from blood, taken around two weeks before vaccination. These receptors all stem from a man over 45 who received an inactivated influenza vaccine. Both conserved end residues are part of each CDR3.

v_call cdr3_aa
TRBV9 CASSVGFHSGNTIYF
TRBV4-3 CASSPKGAGGGNEQFF
TRBV9 CASSPSGADQPQHF
TRBV4-1 CASSQVGFRGRQNEKLFF
TRBV12-3/TRBV12-4 CASSSEILEQYF
TRBV7-2 CASSTSFGGYNEQFF
TRBV7-6 CASSFRTSGSTDTQYF
TRBV20-1 CSAHKRVPTGELFF
TRBV28 CATQSLAGSYNEQFF
TRBV5-1 CATSLGNSEGHGYTF
TRBV11-2 CASSLDATGRYYEQYF